The 10 T cell receptor beta chains below all came from one sample that was sequenced in a study of blood T cell repertoires in COVID-19. The assay was immunoSEQ multiplex PCR, and TCRdb's table has in-frame clones only and misses some. The table lists approximately 300,000 clones, roughly nine tenths of them singletons, with 2% to 3% in the top ten. Sequencing was performed on PBMCs or T cells enriched from blood (not recorded which). The source is a man aged 55 to 70 who had recovered from COVID-19.

J is TRBJ1-4 and V is TRBV30; no clear D gene. The length of the CDR3 is 14 residues. Germline V lookup: CDR1 GTSNPN, CDR2 SVGIG (reference sequence). Trimming removed 7 bases at V and 8 bases at J, with 20 bases between. The CDR3 DNA reads TGTGCCTTAGGCCCTAGTCGTCTAGGAGAAAAACTGTTTTTT. Translating it yields CALGPSRLGEKLFF. The full variable domain, rest sourced from reference TRBV30 and TRBJ1-4, is SQTIHQWPATLVQPVGSPLSLECTVEGTSNPNLYWYRQAAGRGLQLLFYSVGIGQISSEVPQNLSASRPQDRQFILSSKKLLLSDSGFYLCALGPSRLGEKLFFGSGTQLSVL.

The V call is TRBV6-6, the J call TRBJ1-6, with 9 bases lining up with TRBD1. V gave up 7 bases and J gave up 6 bases; unmatched junction bases: 4. The CDR3 runs 14 residues. The germline gives CDR1 MNHNY, CDR2 SVGAGI (reference sequence). CDR3 bases: TGTGCCAGCAACCCGGGACAGGGTAATTCACCCCTCCACTTT. As protein: CASNPGQGNSPLHF.

The chain has TRBV25-1 and TRBJ1-1; D may be TRBD1 (5 bases). The CDR3 has 14 residues. CDR1 MGHDK and CDR2 SYGVNS come from the germline V gene. The ends were cut back, 1 base at V and 3 bases at J, with 9 bases in the middle. CDR3 amino acids: CASSELRGDTEAFF. The DNA of the CDR3 is TGTGCCAGCAGTGAATTACGGGGGGACACTGAAGCTTTCTTT.

V and J are TRBV19 and TRBJ1-5; D may be TRBD1 (5 bases). In germline, CDR1 is LNHDA, CDR2 SQIVND (reference sequence). This CDR3 region has 16 residues. V lost 7 bases and J lost 0, with 16 bases in between. CDR3 residues: CASNKNGQGSNQPQHF. The DNA for the CDR3 is TGTGCCAGTAATAAAAATGGTCAGGGTAGCAATCAGCCCCAGCATTTT.

The V gene is TRBV7-2, the J gene TRBJ2-3; D might be TRBD1 (5 bases). V lost 5 bases, J lost 8 bases, and 23 bases lay in between. Germline CDR1 SGHTA, CDR2 FQGNSA. The CDR3 sequence is 16 residues long. This CDR3 is CASSPLPSQGMGTQYF. CDR3 coding DNA: TGTGCCAGCAGCCCACTCCCAAGTCAGGGTATGGGTACGCAGTATTTT. The full variable domain, its missing parts supplied by reference TRBV7-2 and TRBJ2-3, is GAGVSQSPSNKVTEKGKDVELRCDPISGHTALYWYRQSLGQGLEFLIYFQGNSAPDKSGLPSDRFSAERTGGSVSTLTIQRTQQEDSAVYLCASSPLPSQGMGTQYFGPGTRLTVL.

The chain links TRBV4-1 to TRBJ2-1; the D gene is possibly TRBD2 (6 bases). CDR3 length: 15 amino acids. CDR1 is MGHRA, CDR2 YSYEKL, per germline. V was cut by 1 base and J by 2 bases, with 9 bases left in between. This CDR3 is CASSQVAATYNEQFF. The CDR3 DNA sequence: TGCGCCAGCAGCCAAGTAGCGGCCACCTACAATGAGCAGTTCTTC.

The chain employs TRBV6-5 and TRBJ1-1, with D perhaps matching TRBD1 (5 bases). This CDR3 is 14 amino acids long. Germline loops: CDR1 MNHEY, CDR2 SVGAGI. The V end lost 2 bases, the J end lost 0 bases, and 7 bases lay between the germline ends. The CDR3 sequence: CASSYGHMNTEAFF. The CDR3 coding sequence is TGTGCCAGCAGTTACGGACACATGAACACTGAAGCTTTCTTT.

The V call is TRBV21-1, the J call TRBJ2-7; the DNA was not compared with TRBD2, the D call given in the table. TRBV21-1 is given as a pseudogene. The CDR3 sequence is 17 residues long. The CDR3, as DNA: TGTGCCAGCAGCAAAGCGACCAGACTAGCGCAAACCTACGAGCAGTACTTC. It is translated as CASSKATRLAQTYEQYF.

This chain connects TRBV5-6 to TRBJ1-2; 7 positions match TRBD1. After removal of 4 bases from V and 6 bases from J, the junction contained 9 bases not matched to a gene. The CDR3 has 14 amino acids. Per the germline V gene, CDR1 is SGHDT and CDR2 is YYEEEE. CDR3 loop: CASSRGGRRDGYTF. The CDR3 DNA follows: TGTGCCAGCAGCCGAGGGGGCCGACGGGATGGCTACACCTTC.

The rearrangement uses TRBV5-8 and TRBJ1-1, with no clear D. Germline CDR1 reads SGHTS; CDR2 reads YDEGEE. V dropped 6 bases and J dropped 2 bases, with 14 bases sitting between them. CDR3 length: 14 amino acids. Written as DNA, the CDR3 is TGTGCCAGCACCCCCCGGGGAAAAAACACTGAAGCTTTCTTT. Protein product: CASTPRGKNTEAFF. The entire variable domain, with the rest obtained from reference TRBV5-8 and TRBJ1-1, is as follows: EAGVTQSPTHLIKTRGQQATLRCSPISGHTSVYWYQQALGLGLQFLLWYDEGEERNRGNFPPRFSGRQFPNYSSELNVNALELEDSALYLCASTPRGKNTEAFFGQGTRLTVV.